The 18 T cell receptor beta chains reported below all come from one sample, sequenced in a study (dated by TCRdb to the mid-2010s). Library prep was done by 5' RACE. These reads were obtained on an Illumina HiSeq 2000. TCRdb redid the processing of the public reads, applying fastp at Q25 and MiXCR, and retained in-frame beta chains. A single entry per CDR3 protein holds the most common genes and DNA from its merged rows. The sample table contains fewer than 950 distinct CDR3 sequences; only one count was recorded for roughly 10% of them. 24% of the sample goes to the ten largest clones. Sequenced material: total memory T cells from blood PBMCs. The sample's cell subset or site, from its label and the paper: transitional memory CD4+ T cells. The receptors stem from a male donor with HIV.

This clonotype is large in the sample. The gene calls are TRBV6-5 and TRBJ1-1; 12 nucleotides match TRBD1. The CDR3 has 17 residues. Trimming removed 2 bases from V and 4 bases from J; junction bases left unmatched: 8. CDR1 and CDR2 (germline): MNHEY, SVGAGI. The chain's CDR3 is CASSYLPGQGAGTEAFF. The CDR3 DNA reads as TGTGCCAGCAGTTACCTGCCGGGACAGGGGGCCGGCACTGAAGCTTTCTTT.

The CDR3 spells CASSIARTDTQYF. In DNA, the CDR3 is TGTGCCAGTAGTATAGCCCGAACAGATACGCAGTATTTT. The chain recombines TRBV19 with TRBJ2-3; D not resolved. The germline V gene has CDR1 LNHDA and CDR2 SQIVND (reference sequence). Trimming took off 1 base at V and 3 bases at J, with 5 bases between the two ends. There are 13 residues in the CDR3.

This clonotype was detected a few times. The chain carries TRBV10-3 and TRBJ1-5, with D tentatively TRBD1 (6 bases). The V end was cut by 3 bases, the J end by 9 bases, with 15 bases between. This CDR3 contains 14 residues. Germline V gene data show CDR1 as ENHRY and CDR2 as SYGVKD. CDR3 coding DNA: TGTGCCATCAGTGACGCAGGGGACACGGGGCCCCAGCATTTT. Translated, it gives CAISDAGDTGPQHF.

The rearrangement uses TRBV4-2 and TRBJ1-1, with a possible D match to TRBD1 (6 bases). Per the germline V gene, CDR1 is LGHNA and CDR2 is YNFKEQ. Trimming took 6 bases from V and 4 from J, leaving 18 bases between them. This CDR3 comprises 15 residues. The CDR3 DNA follows: TGTGCCAGCAGTCGAAGTAGGGGGACTGGCACTGAAGCTTTCTTT. This translates into CASSRSRGTGTEAFF.

This CDR3 reads CASRNPGEGSYEQYF. In DNA, the CDR3 is TGTGCCAGCAGAAACCCGGGGGAGGGCTCCTACGAGCAGTACTTC. The chain carries TRBV7-2 and TRBJ2-7, with 7 bases matching TRBD2. V was pared by 6 bases and J by 0 bases, with 8 bases of the junction left unmatched. The germline V gene encodes CDR1 SGHTA and CDR2 FQGNSA. The CDR3 is made up of 15 amino acids.

The chain links TRBV7-3 to TRBJ1-5; D is uncertain. The CDR3 runs 13 residues. CDR1 is SGHTA and CDR2 is FQGTGA in the germline V gene. The germline V and J ends were trimmed by 1 base and 3 bases, with 4 bases remaining between them. CDR3 nucleotides: TGTGCCAGCAGCTTAAATGCCAATCAGCCCCAGCATTTT. It yields the protein CASSLNANQPQHF.

V usage is TRBV12-3 or TRBV12-4 and J usage is TRBJ1-5; D unresolved. V lost 6 bases and J lost 4, with 7 bases in between. The CDR3 sequence is 12 residues long. CDR3 coding DNA: TGTGCCAGCAGGTTGCAAAATCAGCCCCAGCATTTT. It translates to CASRLQNQPQHF.

This clonotype was counted a few times. This rearrangement joins TRBV25-1 to TRBJ2-5, with 7 bases aligning to TRBD1. The CDR3 totals 15 residues. V lost 3 bases, J lost 2 bases, and 6 bases stayed unmatched. Germline V gene data show CDR1 as MGHDK and CDR2 as SYGVNS. The CDR3 is CASSDVGQLQETQYF. The CDR3 DNA reads TGTGCCAGCAGTGACGTGGGACAGTTACAAGAGACCCAGTACTTC.

This clonotype was seen a handful of times. This chain uses TRBV12-3 or TRBV12-4 with TRBJ2-7, with D perhaps TRBD2 (6 bases). V was shortened by 3 bases and J by 0 bases, with 12 bases between the two germline ends. CDR3 length: 15 residues. CDR3 DNA: TGTGCCAGCAGTTTGGCGGGAAGGAGCTCCTACGAGCAGTACTTC. It is translated as CASSLAGRSSYEQYF.

This clonotype was observed a handful of times. This chain uses TRBV7-6 with TRBJ2-7; 10 nucleotides match TRBD2. Trimming removed 0 bases from V and 1 base from J; junction bases left unmatched: 0. CDR1 is SGHVS, CDR2 FNYEAQ, per germline. CDR3 length: 15 residues. The CDR3 loop is CASSLASGGSYEQYF. The CDR3 region has the DNA TGTGCCAGCAGCTTAGCTAGCGGGGGGTCCTACGAGCAGTACTTC.

This clonotype is labeled large. The chain recombines TRBV5-5 with TRBJ1-2, with D possibly matching TRBD1 (6 bases). Trimming removed 4 bases from V and 0 bases from J, with 19 bases in between. Per germline, CDR1 SGHKS and CDR2 YYEKEE (reference sequence). This CDR3 comprises 17 residues. CDR3 nucleotides: TGTGCCAGCAGCGCCTTACAGGGAGGGTTTTCTAACTATGGCTACACCTTC. It encodes CASSALQGGFSNYGYTF.

This clonotype was found a few times. The CDR3 is CATSRDLGFSGDQPQHF. CDR3 sequence (DNA): TGTGCCACCAGCAGAGATCTCGGTTTTAGTGGGGATCAGCCCCAGCATTTT. The chain has TRBV15 and TRBJ1-5; D uncertain. With 0 bases removed from V and 5 bases from J, the gap between germline ends came to 17 bases. Germline values: CDR1 LNHNV, CDR2 YYDKDF (reference sequence). The CDR3 length is 17 residues.

By frequency in the sample, this clonotype is large. The gene calls are TRBV20-1 and TRBJ2-3; 9 positions agree with TRBD2. Germline lookup yields CDR1 DFQATT and CDR2 SNEGSKA (reference sequence). The CDR3 runs 15 residues. V lost 6 bases to trimming and J lost 6 bases; unmatched junction nucleotides: 13. CDR3 in amino acids: CSAAPGLAVSDTQYF. In DNA form, the CDR3 reads TGCAGTGCAGCCCCGGGACTAGCTGTATCGGATACGCAGTATTTT.

In its sample, this clonotype ranks as large. This chain uses TRBV6-1 with TRBJ2-7; unclear D gene. V gave up 5 bases and J gave up 1 base, with 15 bases separating them. Germline V gene lookup returns CDR1 MNHNS and CDR2 SASEGT. CDR3 length equals 15 residues. This CDR3 is CASSRLGVFSYEQYF. Here the CDR3 DNA reads TGTGCCAGCAGTCGCCTTGGGGTTTTTTCCTACGAGCAGTACTTC.

This clonotype qualifies as large. The chain employs TRBV7-2 and TRBJ2-7, with D unclear. The CDR3 runs to 16 residues. The V gene's germline CDR1 is SGHTA and CDR2 FQGNSA. Between the trimmed V and J ends, which lost 0 bases and 3 bases, there was a span of 15 bases. The CDR3 bases are TGTGCCAGCAGCTTAGCGCTGGGCTCAGGAAGCTACGAGCAGTACTTC. It is translated as CASSLALGSGSYEQYF.

This clonotype is labeled large. J is TRBJ2-5 and V is TRBV5-1; D unclear. The CDR3 is 15 amino acids. Germline lookup yields CDR1 SGHRS and CDR2 YFSETQ. Between the trimmed V and J ends, which lost 0 bases and 3 bases, there was a span of 12 bases. The CDR3 DNA is TGCGCCAGCAGCTTGGTGGCCAAGGCAGAAGAGACCCAGTACTTC. Residues: CASSLVAKAEETQYF. Full variable domain (rest looked up from reference TRBV5-1 and TRBJ2-5): KAGVTQTPRYLIKTRGQQVTLSCSPISGHRSVSWYQQTPGQGLQFLFEYFSETQRNKGNFPGRFSGRQFSNSRSEMNVSTLELGDSALYLCASSLVAKAEETQYFGPGTRLLVL.

The rearrangement links TRBV4-3 to TRBJ1-2; 8 bases map to TRBD1. CDR1 LGHNA and CDR2 YSLEER come from the germline V gene. The junction had 8 bases not matched to a gene; V was cut back by 4 bases and J by 4 bases. CDR3 length: 15 residues. The CDR3, as DNA: TGCGCCAGCAGCCCATACCGGCAGGGGGCCTATGGCTACACCTTC. Protein sequence: CASSPYRQGAYGYTF.

This clonotype appeared a few times. The chain employs TRBV6-1 and TRBJ2-2, with 9 bases matching TRBD2. The CDR3 length is 22 residues. The germline V gene has CDR1 MNHNS and CDR2 SASEGT. Losses at the gene ends were 7 bases for V and 1 base for J; bases not matched to a gene: 25. The CDR3 here is CASKVGVKVGVDSGRNTGELFF. The CDR3 nucleotides read TGTGCCAGCAAGGTCGGTGTGAAAGTCGGTGTAGATAGCGGGAGGAACACCGGGGAGCTGTTTTTT.